This T cell receptor beta chain came from a study of identical twins. Study-level findings and limits: Within cord blood, abundant beta clonotypes carried fewer insertions, but memory repertoires showed no such trend.

Template switching (which added a universal primer site) was used, and cDNA carried unique molecular identifiers. In TCRdb, the 5' RACE reads were re-called with MiXCR into one record per CDR3 protein. Among roughly 1.6 million distinct CDR3 sequences listed, about 31% were seen once. CDR3 length: 14 residues. Germline CDR1 and CDR2: KGHDR and SFDVKD. The J segment lost 4 bases and the V segment lost 7 bases, leaving 2 bases of the junction unmatched. About this clonotype itself: Its antigen is currently unknown.

This receptor was identified in a newborn girl in good health. Sequencing was performed on cord blood. V and J are TRBV24-1 and TRBJ2-1; 11 nucleotides align to TRBD1. The CDR3 protein is CATRGTGGYNEQFF. CDR3 nucleotides: TGTGCCACCAGAGGGACAGGGGGTTACAATGAGCAGTTCTTC.